This TCR beta chain was sequenced during a study of cytomegalovirus exposure and HLA in healthy donors. Study-wide results and caveats: TCR beta V- and J-gene trimming, according to a later analysis, was linked to a missense DCLRE1C variant. By a later analysis, the bulk of CMV-associated TCR beta chains appeared HLA-restricted. Among the CMV-associated chains, three were confirmed in vitro as specific for CMV antigens.

The PCR had 60 Vbeta and 13 Jbeta primers. Repertoires were generated with immunoSEQ multiplex PCR, while TCRdb's copy carries only in-frame clones and drops some. The sample contains roughly 150,000 clones, over 70% of which appear only once. Comment on this clone: What it recognizes is unknown.

Each donor was healthy, and each was a bone marrow donor. Germline CDR1 reads SNHLY; CDR2 reads FYNNEI. V was cut by 3 bases and J by 0 bases, with 6 bases left in between. This CDR3 contains 14 residues. This sequence originates from a man aged 50-60 years in good health and CMV-seropositive. Sequencing was done on a sample of PBMCs. The chain combines TRBV2 with TRBJ1-3, with D unresolved. CDR3 nucleotides: TGTGCCAGCAGTGACAGTCACTCTGGAAACACCATATATTTT. Encoded protein: CASSDSHSGNTIYF. The entire variable domain, with the rest obtained from reference TRBV2 and TRBJ1-3, is as follows: EPEVTQTPSHQVTQMGQEVILRCVPISNHLYFYWYRQILGQKVEFLVSFYNNEISEKSEIFDDQFSVERPDGSNFTLKIRSTKLEDSAMYFCASSDSHSGNTIYFGEGSWLTVV.